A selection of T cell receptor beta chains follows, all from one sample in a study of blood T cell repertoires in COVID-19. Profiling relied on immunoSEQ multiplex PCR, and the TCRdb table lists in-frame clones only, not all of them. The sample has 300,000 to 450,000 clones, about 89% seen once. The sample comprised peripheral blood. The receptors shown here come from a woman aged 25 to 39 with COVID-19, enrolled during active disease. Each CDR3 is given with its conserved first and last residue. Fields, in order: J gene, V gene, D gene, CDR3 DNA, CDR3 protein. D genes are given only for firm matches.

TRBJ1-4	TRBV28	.	TGTGCCAGCAGTTCAGGAGGTATAGGGGAAAAACTGTTTTTT	CASSSGGIGEKLFF
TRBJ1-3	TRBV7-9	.	TGTGCCAGCAGCAATGAGGCGGTCTCTGGAAACACCATATATTTT	CASSNEAVSGNTIYF
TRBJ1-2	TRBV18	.	TGTGCCAGCTCACCTGAAGGGACATTCAACTATGGCTACACCTTC	CASSPEGTFNYGYTF
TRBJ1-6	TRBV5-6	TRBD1	TGTGCCAGCAGTCCGACAGGGGGTTCACCCCTCCACTTT	CASSPTGGSPLHF
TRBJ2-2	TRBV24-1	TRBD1	TGTGCCACCAGTGGTCCAGGGGGTTGGACCGGGGAGCTGTTTTTT	CATSGPGGWTGELFF
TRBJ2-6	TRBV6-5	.	TGTGCCAGCAGTCCCTTCTCTGGGGCCAACGTCCTGACTTTC	CASSPFSGANVLTF
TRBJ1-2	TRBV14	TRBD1	TGTGCCAGCAGCCCATCGGGACAGCGGTCGGTCTATGGCTACACCTTC	CASSPSGQRSVYGYTF
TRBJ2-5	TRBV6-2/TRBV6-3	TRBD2	TGTGCCAGCAGTTACTCGACGGGAGGGAGGGGTCAAGAGACCCAGTACTTC	CASSYSTGGRGQETQYF
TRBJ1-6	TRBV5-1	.	TGCGCCAGCAGCTTGGCCGAGACCGGCAGGGGTGGCCCACCCCTCCACTTT	CASSLAETGRGGPPLHF
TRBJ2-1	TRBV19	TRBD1	TGTGCCAGTAGCGCGGCCGGGACAGGGGGCTTGAATGAGCAGTTCTTC	CASSAAGTGGLNEQFF
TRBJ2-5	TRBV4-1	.	TGCGCCAGCAGCCAAGATCTAGGGAGGGAGACCCAGTACTTC	CASSQDLGRETQYF